This T cell receptor beta chain was sequenced in a study of identical twins. General observations from the study: Cord blood beta clonotypes present at high abundance carried fewer insertions; no such pattern appeared in memory repertoires.

A remark on this clonotype: The antigen remains undetermined.

Via MiXCR, TCRdb re-called the 5' RACE reads, giving one row per CDR3 protein. This sample has 750,000 to 950,000 distinct CDR3 sequences, with 9% to 15% found just once. CDR3 length: 13 residues. Trimming left V 1 base short and J 7 bases short, with 11 bases between. Germline assignment: CDR1 DFQATT and CDR2 SNEGSKA (reference sequence). This sample also appeared in a second study, on yellow fever vaccine responses in identical twins.

V usage is TRBV20-1 and J usage is TRBJ1-3, with unresolved D. This sequence originates from a young woman in good health. Sequenced input: PBMCs. This CDR3 reads CSARARERNTIYF. The CDR3 region has the DNA TGCAGTGCTAGAGCTCGGGAAAGGAACACCATATATTTT.